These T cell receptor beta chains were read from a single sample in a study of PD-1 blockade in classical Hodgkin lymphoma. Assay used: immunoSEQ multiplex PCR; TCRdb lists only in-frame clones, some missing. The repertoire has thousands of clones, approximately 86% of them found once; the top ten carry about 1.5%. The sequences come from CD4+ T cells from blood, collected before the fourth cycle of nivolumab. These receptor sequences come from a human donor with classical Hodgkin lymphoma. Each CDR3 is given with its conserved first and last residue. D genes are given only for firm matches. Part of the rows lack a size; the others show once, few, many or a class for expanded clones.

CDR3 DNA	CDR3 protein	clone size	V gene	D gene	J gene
TGTGCCAGCCTTCAAATTTGGGGAGAGCGCTATAGCTACACCTTC	CASLQIWGERYSYTF	once	TRBV9	NA	TRBJ1-2
TGCAGTGCTAGAGACCCTTTATACTTC	CSARDPLYF	once	TRBV20-1	NA	TRBJ2-5
TGTGCCAGCAGCTCTGCCTCCTACAATGAGCAGTTCTTC	CASSSASYNEQFF	NA	TRBV11-3	NA	TRBJ2-1
TGTGCCAGCAGTTCGGAGGGACAGGGTATTCAGCCCCAGCATTTT	CASSSEGQGIQPQHF	NA	TRBV6-5	TRBD1	TRBJ1-5
TGCGCCAGCAGCCAAGGTAGCTCAGAAGGGCTGCGAAATGAAAAACTGTTTTTT	CASSQGSSEGLRNEKLFF	NA	TRBV4-1	NA	TRBJ1-4
TGTGCCAGCAGCCTAAACCAGGGGGCCGAGACCCAGTACTTC	CASSLNQGAETQYF	NA	TRBV7-2	TRBD1	TRBJ2-5
TGTGCCAGCACCACCAGTACTAACTATGGCTACACCTTC	CASTTSTNYGYTF	NA	TRBV2	NA	TRBJ1-2
TGTGCCAGCAGCCTAGAGGTTTACGCCGGGGAGCTGTTTTTT	CASSLEVYAGELFF	NA	TRBV7-2	NA	TRBJ2-2
TGTGCCAGCAGCTTACCGGGACAGGGGACCTACGAGCAGTACTTC	CASSLPGQGTYEQYF	once	TRBV14	TRBD1	TRBJ2-7
TGTGCCAGCAGCTCTAGCGGGGTCCAAGAGACCCAGTACTTC	CASSSSGVQETQYF	NA	TRBV7-8	TRBD2	TRBJ2-5
TGTGCCAGCAGCGTAGGGGCAGAACAAAGCACAGATACGCAGTATTTT	CASSVGAEQSTDTQYF	NA	TRBV9	NA	TRBJ2-3
TGTGCCAGCAGCGTAGACTTAGGACTGGCTTACCGTCTGTTCTTC	CASSVDLGLAYRLFF	NA	TRBV9	NA	TRBJ2-1
TGTGCCAGCAGCTTAAGGGCCGCCCAGGGGGGTTCACCCCTCCACTTT	CASSLRAAQGGSPLHF	NA	TRBV7-9	TRBD1	TRBJ1-6
TGTGCCAGCACCCCTGTGGGCGAGTTAAACACTGAAGCTTTCTTT	CASTPVGELNTEAFF	NA	TRBV6-1	NA	TRBJ1-1
TGCGCCAGCAGTGTGTCAATTTCTCTCTCCTACAATGAGCAGTTCTTC	CASSVSISLSYNEQFF	NA	TRBV5-1	NA	TRBJ2-1
TGTGCCAGCAGCTTAGGAGGGGTCAGCACAGATACGCAGTATTTT	CASSLGGVSTDTQYF	NA	TRBV11-2	NA	TRBJ2-3
TGTGCCTGGAGTGTTCTGGGAAACATTCAGTACTTC	CAWSVLGNIQYF	once	TRBV30	NA	TRBJ2-4
TGTGCCAGTAGTATGGGAGGGAGGCGTGATTCACCCCTCCACTTT	CASSMGGRRDSPLHF	NA	TRBV19	NA	TRBJ1-6
TGTGCCAGTAGTATAGAGAGGGGCCCCCGGGGGACCCCTGAAGCTTTCTTT	CASSIERGPRGTPEAFF	NA	TRBV19	NA	TRBJ1-1
TGCAGCGTAAGACAGGCCTACGAGCAGTACTTC	CSVRQAYEQYF	NA	TRBV29-1	NA	TRBJ2-7
TGTGCCAGCAGCCCCACGACCCGACTAGCGGGGCCGAACACCGGGGAGCTGTTTTTT	CASSPTTRLAGPNTGELFF	NA	TRBV11-2	TRBD2	TRBJ2-2
TGTGCCAGCGTATTACTTTCAGGAGAGCAGTACTTC	CASVLLSGEQYF	NA	TRBV11-2	NA	TRBJ2-7
TGTGCTAGTGGTTTGGTACTGGCTAGCGGGGAGAGACTATACAATGAGCAGTTCTTC	CASGLVLASGERLYNEQFF	NA	TRBV12-5	TRBD2	TRBJ2-1
TGTGCCAGCAGTGAAAAGGGCCGTCAAGAGACCCAGTACTTC	CASSEKGRQETQYF	NA	TRBV6-5	NA	TRBJ2-5
TGTGCCATCAGTGTCGGGGACCGACTCCCTCCTAGCACAGATACGCAGTATTTT	CAISVGDRLPPSTDTQYF	NA	TRBV10-3	NA	TRBJ2-3
TGTGCCAGCAACAAAAAGGACAAGGCTAACTATGGCTACACCTTC	CASNKKDKANYGYTF	NA	TRBV28	NA	TRBJ1-2
TGCGCCAGCAGTGAACAGCGACAGGCCTACGAGCAGTACTTC	CASSEQRQAYEQYF	NA	TRBV10-2	NA	TRBJ2-7
TGTGCCAGCAGCTTGGGGCTAGGAGTCACTGAAGCTTTCTTT	CASSLGLGVTEAFF	few	TRBV11-2	NA	TRBJ1-1
TGTGCCAGCAGGAGACTAGCGGGAGGGAGCACCGGGGAGCTGTTTTTT	CASRRLAGGSTGELFF	NA	TRBV2	TRBD2	TRBJ2-2
TGTGCCAGCAGCCCTCACAACACTGAAGCTTTCTTT	CASSPHNTEAFF	once	TRBV7-9	NA	TRBJ1-1
TGCGCCAGCAGCCAAGATCACAGACTCAGAAACTACGAGCAGTACTTC	CASSQDHRLRNYEQYF	NA	TRBV4-1	NA	TRBJ2-7
TGCGCCAGCAGCTTGGGGCGGTTAATGAACACTGAAGCTTTCTTT	CASSLGRLMNTEAFF	once	TRBV5-1	NA	TRBJ1-1
TGTGCCAGTAGTAGAGAGGTACCAGATACGCAGTATTTT	CASSREVPDTQYF	few	TRBV19	NA	TRBJ2-3
TGTGCCAGCAGCTTAAAGGAGACCCAGTACTTC	CASSLKETQYF	NA	TRBV5-6	NA	TRBJ2-5
TGTGCCAGCAGCACCACAGGGTCCTACACCGGGGAGCTGTTTTTT	CASSTTGSYTGELFF	NA	TRBV6-5	NA	TRBJ2-2
TGTGCCAGCTGGGGGCAATTGTTCACCTTC	CASWGQLFTF	few	TRBV2	NA	TRBJ1-2
TGTGCCAGCAGTTATTCCAGGGTGACGGGCTATGGCTACACCTTC	CASSYSRVTGYGYTF	NA	TRBV6-5	NA	TRBJ1-2
TGTGCCAGCAGCTCAACCCTGGGGGGTGAGCAGTTCTTC	CASSSTLGGEQFF	NA	TRBV11-2	NA	TRBJ2-1
TGTGCCAGCAGCCGACAGCAGGGTCAGCCCCAGCATTTT	CASSRQQGQPQHF	few	TRBV6-6	NA	TRBJ1-5
TGTGCCAGCAGCTTAGGGTCTCGACTAGTCCCGGGGGACACAGATACGCAGTATTTT	CASSLGSRLVPGDTDTQYF	NA	TRBV11-3	NA	TRBJ2-3
TGCAGCGTTGACGGACAGGGTGAGGAGACCCAGTACTTC	CSVDGQGEETQYF	NA	TRBV29-1	TRBD1	TRBJ2-5
TGTGCCAGCAGCCTGGGAGCGGGGGCACCCTACGAGCAGTACTTC	CASSLGAGAPYEQYF	NA	TRBV7-8	TRBD2	TRBJ2-7
TGTGCCAGCAGCCCCCTAGGACAGGGCTATGGCTACACCTTC	CASSPLGQGYGYTF	few	TRBV14	TRBD1	TRBJ1-2
TGTGCCAGCGGCCCAGGGGTAGATACGCAGTATTTT	CASGPGVDTQYF	NA	TRBV2	NA	TRBJ2-3
TGTGCCAGCAGCACCCGGCCACGGGAGACCCAGTACTTC	CASSTRPRETQYF	NA	TRBV11-2	NA	TRBJ2-5
TGTGCCAGCAGCTTAGCTAGCGGGGGCCCCTCCTACGAGCAGTACTTC	CASSLASGGPSYEQYF	NA	TRBV7-8	TRBD2	TRBJ2-7
TGTGCCAGCAGCTTAGGGCCTAGCGGGGACAATGAGCAGTTCTTC	CASSLGPSGDNEQFF	NA	TRBV7-3	TRBD2	TRBJ2-1
TGTGCCAGCAGCTTGGGGGCTAGCGGGAGATGGGAGACCCAGTACTTC	CASSLGASGRWETQYF	NA	TRBV5-5	TRBD2	TRBJ2-5
TGTGCCAGCAGCTTAGCCCAATCGGGTAATGAGCAGTTCTTC	CASSLAQSGNEQFF	NA	TRBV7-8	NA	TRBJ2-1
TGTGCCAGCAGCTTACAGGACCAAGAGACCCAGTACTTC	CASSLQDQETQYF	NA	TRBV7-2	NA	TRBJ2-5
TGTGCCAGTAGTATACAGGCAGCCACTAGCAATCAGCCCCAGCATTTT	CASSIQAATSNQPQHF	NA	TRBV19	NA	TRBJ1-5